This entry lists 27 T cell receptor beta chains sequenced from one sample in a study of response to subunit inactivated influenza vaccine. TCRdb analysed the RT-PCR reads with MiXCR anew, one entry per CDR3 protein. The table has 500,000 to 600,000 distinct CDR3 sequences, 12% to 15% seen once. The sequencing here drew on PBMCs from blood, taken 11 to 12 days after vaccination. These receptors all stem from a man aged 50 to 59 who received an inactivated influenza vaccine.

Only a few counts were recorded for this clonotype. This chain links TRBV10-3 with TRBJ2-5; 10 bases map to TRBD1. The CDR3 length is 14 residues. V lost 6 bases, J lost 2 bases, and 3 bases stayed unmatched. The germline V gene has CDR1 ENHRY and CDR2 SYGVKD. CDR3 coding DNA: TGTGCCATCAGCCGGACAGGGGGGCAAGAGACCCAGTACTTC. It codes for CAISRTGGQETQYF.

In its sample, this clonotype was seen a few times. CDR3 bases: TGCAGTGCTAGGCCTAGCGGGGGGGCATGGGGCACAGATACGCAGTATTTT. It is translated as CSARPSGGAWGTDTQYF. V usage is TRBV20-1 and J usage is TRBJ2-3; 12 bases agree with TRBD2. This CDR3 is 17 amino acids long. J lost 1 base, V lost 3 bases, and 8 bases had no gene match. Germline V gene lookup returns CDR1 DFQATT and CDR2 SNEGSKA (reference sequence).

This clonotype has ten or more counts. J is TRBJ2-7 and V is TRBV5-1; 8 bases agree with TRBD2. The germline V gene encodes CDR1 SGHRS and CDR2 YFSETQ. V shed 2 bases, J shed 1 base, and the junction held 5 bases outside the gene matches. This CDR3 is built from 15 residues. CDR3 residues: CASSFGGESSYEQYF. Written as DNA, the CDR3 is TGCGCCAGCAGCTTCGGGGGGGAGAGTTCCTACGAGCAGTACTTC.

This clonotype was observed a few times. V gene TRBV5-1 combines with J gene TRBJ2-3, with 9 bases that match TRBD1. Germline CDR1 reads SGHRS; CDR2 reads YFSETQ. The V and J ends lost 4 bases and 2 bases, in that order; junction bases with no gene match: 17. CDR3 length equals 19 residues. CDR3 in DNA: TGCGCCAGCAGCCTATTCGGTCGAATGACAGGGGGAGTCACAGATACGCAGTATTTT. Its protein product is CASSLFGRMTGGVTDTQYF.

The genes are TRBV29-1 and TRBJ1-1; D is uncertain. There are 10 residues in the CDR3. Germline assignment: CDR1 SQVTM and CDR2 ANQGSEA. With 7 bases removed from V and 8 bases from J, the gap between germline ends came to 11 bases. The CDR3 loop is CSAGTAEAFF. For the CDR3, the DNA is TGCAGCGCAGGAACAGCCGAAGCTTTCTTT.

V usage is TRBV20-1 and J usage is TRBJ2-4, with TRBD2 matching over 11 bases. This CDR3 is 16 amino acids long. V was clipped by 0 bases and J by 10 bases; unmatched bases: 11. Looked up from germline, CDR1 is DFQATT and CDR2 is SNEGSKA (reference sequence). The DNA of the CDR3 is TGCAGTGCTAGAGATCTTAATAGCGGGGGGGCCACAATTCAGTACTTC. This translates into CSARDLNSGGATIQYF.

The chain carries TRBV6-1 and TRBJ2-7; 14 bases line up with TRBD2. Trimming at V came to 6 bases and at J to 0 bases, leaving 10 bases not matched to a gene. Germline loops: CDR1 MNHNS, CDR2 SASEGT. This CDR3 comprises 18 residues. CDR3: CASSRGLAGGPSSYEQYF. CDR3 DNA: TGTGCCAGCAGCCGCGGACTAGCGGGGGGCCCTAGCTCCTACGAGCAGTACTTC.

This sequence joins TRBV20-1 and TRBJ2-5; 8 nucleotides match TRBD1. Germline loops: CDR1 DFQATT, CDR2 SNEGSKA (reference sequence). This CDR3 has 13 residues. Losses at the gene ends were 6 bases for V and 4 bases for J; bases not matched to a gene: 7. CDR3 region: CSAKTGAGETQYF. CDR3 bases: TGCAGTGCAAAGACAGGGGCAGGAGAGACCCAGTACTTC.

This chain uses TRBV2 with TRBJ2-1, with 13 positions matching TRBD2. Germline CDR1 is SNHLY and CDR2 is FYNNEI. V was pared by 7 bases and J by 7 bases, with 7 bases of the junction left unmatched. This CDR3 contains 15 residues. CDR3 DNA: TGTGCCAGCACCAGGGGGACTAGCGGGAATAATGAGCAGTTCTTC. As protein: CASTRGTSGNNEQFF.

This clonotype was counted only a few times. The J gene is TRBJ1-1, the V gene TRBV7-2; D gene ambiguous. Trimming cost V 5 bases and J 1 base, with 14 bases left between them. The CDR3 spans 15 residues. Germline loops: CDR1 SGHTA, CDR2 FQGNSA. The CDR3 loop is CASSPSRAQNTEAFF. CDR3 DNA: TGTGCCAGCAGCCCTAGCCGGGCCCAGAACACTGAAGCTTTCTTT.

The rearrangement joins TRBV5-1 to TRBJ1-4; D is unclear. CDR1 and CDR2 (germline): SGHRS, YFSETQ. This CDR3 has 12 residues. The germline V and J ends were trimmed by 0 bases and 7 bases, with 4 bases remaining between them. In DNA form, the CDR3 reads TGCGCCAGCAGCTTGGACCGTGAAAAACTGTTTTTT. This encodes CASSLDREKLFF. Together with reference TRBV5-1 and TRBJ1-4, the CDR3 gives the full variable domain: KAGVTQTPRYLIKTRGQQVTLSCSPISGHRSVSWYQQTPGQGLQFLFEYFSETQRNKGNFPGRFSGRQFSNSRSEMNVSTLELGDSALYLCASSLDREKLFFGSGTQLSVL.

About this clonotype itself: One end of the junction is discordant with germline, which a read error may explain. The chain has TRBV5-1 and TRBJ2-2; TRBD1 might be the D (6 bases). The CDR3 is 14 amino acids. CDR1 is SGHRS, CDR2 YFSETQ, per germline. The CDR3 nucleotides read TGCGCCTGCAGCGCGACAGGAAACACCGGGGAGCTGTTTTTT. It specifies CACSATGNTGELFF.

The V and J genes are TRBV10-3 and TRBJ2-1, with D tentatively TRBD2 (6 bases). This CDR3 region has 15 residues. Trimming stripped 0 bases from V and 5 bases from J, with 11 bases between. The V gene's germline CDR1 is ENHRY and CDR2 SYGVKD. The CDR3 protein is CAISESKGGNNEQFF. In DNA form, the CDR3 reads TGTGCCATCAGTGAGTCGAAAGGAGGGAACAATGAGCAGTTCTTC.

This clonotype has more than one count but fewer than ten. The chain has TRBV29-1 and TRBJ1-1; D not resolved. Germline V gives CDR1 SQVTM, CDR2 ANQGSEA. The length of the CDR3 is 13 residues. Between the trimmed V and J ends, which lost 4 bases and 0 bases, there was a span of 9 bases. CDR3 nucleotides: TGCAGCGTTGCCGAGGGAATGAACACTGAAGCTTTCTTT. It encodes CSVAEGMNTEAFF.

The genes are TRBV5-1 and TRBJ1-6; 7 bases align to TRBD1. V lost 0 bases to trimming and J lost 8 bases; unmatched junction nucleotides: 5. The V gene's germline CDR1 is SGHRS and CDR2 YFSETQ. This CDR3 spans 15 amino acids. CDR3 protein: CASSLAGTDYSPLHF. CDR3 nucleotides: TGCGCCAGCAGCTTGGCGGGGACAGATTATTCACCCCTCCACTTT.

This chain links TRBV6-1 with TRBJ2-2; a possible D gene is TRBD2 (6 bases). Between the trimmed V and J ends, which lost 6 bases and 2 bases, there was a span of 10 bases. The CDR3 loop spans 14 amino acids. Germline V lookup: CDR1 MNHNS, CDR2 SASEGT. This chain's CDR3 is CASREGSNTGELFF. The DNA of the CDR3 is TGTGCCAGCAGGGAGGGATCCAACACCGGGGAGCTGTTTTTT.

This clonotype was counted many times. The CDR3 loop reads CASSPGRWNYGYTF. The DNA for the CDR3 is TGTGCCAGCAGCCCCGGGCGTTGGAACTATGGCTACACCTTC. The chain joins TRBV11-2 to TRBJ1-2; D is undetermined. V was shortened by 5 bases and J by 2 bases, with 12 bases between the two germline ends. The CDR3 totals 14 residues. The germline V gene has CDR1 SGHAT and CDR2 FQNNGV.

This CDR3 is CSARDGGGGSYNEQFF. CDR3 nucleotides: TGCAGTGCTAGAGATGGGGGTGGGGGATCCTACAATGAGCAGTTCTTC. The chain couples TRBV20-1 to TRBJ2-1; possibly TRBD1 or TRBD2 for D (5 bases each). CDR1 and CDR2 (germline): DFQATT, SNEGSKA (reference sequence). The germline V and J ends were trimmed by 0 bases and 1 base, with 13 bases remaining between them. This CDR3 comprises 16 residues.

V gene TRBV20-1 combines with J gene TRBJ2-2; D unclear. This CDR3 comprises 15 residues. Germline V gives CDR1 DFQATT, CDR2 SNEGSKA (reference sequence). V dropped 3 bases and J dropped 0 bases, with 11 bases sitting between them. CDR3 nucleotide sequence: TGCAGTGCTAGCCCTTACACTTCGAACACCGGGGAGCTGTTTTTT. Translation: CSASPYTSNTGELFF.

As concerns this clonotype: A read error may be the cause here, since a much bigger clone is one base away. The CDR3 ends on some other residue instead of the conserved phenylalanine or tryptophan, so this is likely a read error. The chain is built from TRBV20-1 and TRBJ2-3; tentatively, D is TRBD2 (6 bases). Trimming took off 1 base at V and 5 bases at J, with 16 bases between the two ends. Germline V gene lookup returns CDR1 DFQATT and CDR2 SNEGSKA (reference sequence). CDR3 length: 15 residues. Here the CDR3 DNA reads TGCAGTGCTAGAGGTCGGGAGTTTCAAGGAGATACGCAGTATCTT. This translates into CSARGREFQGDTQYL.

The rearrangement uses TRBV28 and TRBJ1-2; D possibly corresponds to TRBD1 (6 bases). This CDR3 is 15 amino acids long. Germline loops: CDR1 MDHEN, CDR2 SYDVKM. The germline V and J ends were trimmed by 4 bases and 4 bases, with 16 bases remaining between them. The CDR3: CASSSGGGASYGYTF. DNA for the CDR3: TGTGCCAGCAGTTCAGGAGGGGGGGCGAGCTATGGCTACACCTTC.

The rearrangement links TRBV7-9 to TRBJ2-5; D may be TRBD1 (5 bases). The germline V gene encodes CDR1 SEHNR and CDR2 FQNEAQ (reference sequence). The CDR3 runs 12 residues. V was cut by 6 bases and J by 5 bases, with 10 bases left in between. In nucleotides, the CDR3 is TGTGCCAGCAGACCAGGGTCGGAGACCCAGTACTTC. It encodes CASRPGSETQYF.

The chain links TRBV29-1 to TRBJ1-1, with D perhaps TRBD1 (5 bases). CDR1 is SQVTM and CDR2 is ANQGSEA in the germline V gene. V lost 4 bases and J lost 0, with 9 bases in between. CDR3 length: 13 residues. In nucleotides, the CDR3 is TGCAGCGTTGTGCGGACACTGAACACTGAAGCTTTCTTT. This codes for CSVVRTLNTEAFF.

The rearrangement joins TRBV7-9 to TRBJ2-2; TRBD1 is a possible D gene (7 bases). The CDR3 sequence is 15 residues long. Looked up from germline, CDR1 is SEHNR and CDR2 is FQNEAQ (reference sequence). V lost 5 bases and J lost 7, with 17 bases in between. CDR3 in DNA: TGTGCCAGCAGCCGATCGGCAGGGGGGATCGGGGAGCTGTTTTTT. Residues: CASSRSAGGIGELFF.

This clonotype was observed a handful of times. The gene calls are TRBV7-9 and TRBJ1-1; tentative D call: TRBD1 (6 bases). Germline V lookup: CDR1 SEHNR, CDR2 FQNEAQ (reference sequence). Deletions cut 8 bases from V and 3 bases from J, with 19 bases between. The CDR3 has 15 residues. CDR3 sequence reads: CASGIQGNLDTEAFF. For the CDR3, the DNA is TGTGCCAGCGGAATTCAGGGGAACTTGGACACTGAAGCTTTCTTT.

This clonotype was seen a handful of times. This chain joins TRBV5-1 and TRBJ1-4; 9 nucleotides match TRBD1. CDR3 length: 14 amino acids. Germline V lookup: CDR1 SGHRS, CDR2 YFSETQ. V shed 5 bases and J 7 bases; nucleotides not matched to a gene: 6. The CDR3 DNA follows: TGCGCCAGCAGGAATACAGGGGGCGGTGAAAAACTGTTTTTT. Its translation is CASRNTGGGEKLFF.

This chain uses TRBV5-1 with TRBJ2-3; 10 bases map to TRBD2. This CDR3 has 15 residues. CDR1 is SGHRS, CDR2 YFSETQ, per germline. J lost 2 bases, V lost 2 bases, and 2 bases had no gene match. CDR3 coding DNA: TGCGCCAGCAGCTTCGGACTAGCGGACACAGATACGCAGTATTTT. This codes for CASSFGLADTDTQYF. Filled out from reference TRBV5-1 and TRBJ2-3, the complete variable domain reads KAGVTQTPRYLIKTRGQQVTLSCSPISGHRSVSWYQQTPGQGLQFLFEYFSETQRNKGNFPGRFSGRQFSNSRSEMNVSTLELGDSALYLCASSFGLADTDTQYFGPGTRLTVL.